The next 30 T cell receptor beta chains were all read from a single sample in a study of T cell repertoires in cytomegalovirus infection (dated by TCRdb to 2018 to 2020). The instrument given in TCRdb is Illumina HiSeq 1500. TCRdb reprocessed the public reads (quality trimming at Q25 with fastp, clone calling with MiXCR) and kept in-frame beta chains. Identical CDR3 proteins give one entry, which carries the most common genes and DNA. Counted in this sample were 290,000 or so distinct CDR3 sequences; around 9.1% of them appeared once. The ten largest clones capture less than 3% of the sample. The sample was PBMCs. Receptor source: a human donor in good health (CMV status not recorded). Some clones in this sample may be carry-over from other donors' samples.

This clonotype was detected many times. The chain uses TRBV7-2 and TRBJ2-1, with 9 nucleotides matching TRBD2. The trim removed 5 bases at V and 7 bases at J, leaving 3 bases unmatched. Germline CDR1 SGHTA, CDR2 FQGNSA. The CDR3 consists of 13 residues. The CDR3 sequence: CASSLLAGNEQFF. The CDR3 nucleotides read TGTGCCAGCAGCCTCCTAGCGGGGAATGAGCAGTTCTTC.

The chain joins TRBV28 to TRBJ1-2, with 7 bases that match TRBD1. The germline V gene encodes CDR1 MDHEN and CDR2 SYDVKM. The CDR3 has 13 residues. CDR3 sequence: CATKEGARYGYTF. The CDR3 nucleotides are TGTGCTACTAAGGAGGGGGCGCGGTATGGCTACACCTTC.

This clonotype was detected a few times. This chain links TRBV10-3 with TRBJ2-1, with 12 bases matching TRBD2. Germline V gene data show CDR1 as ENHRY and CDR2 as SYGVKD. Trimming at V came to 5 bases and at J to 8 bases, leaving 4 bases not matched to a gene. The CDR3 has 14 residues. The CDR3 protein is CAISSTSGGDEQFF. The CDR3 coding sequence is TGTGCCATCAGTTCGACTAGCGGGGGCGATGAGCAGTTCTTC.

This clonotype was picked up many times. This rearrangement joins TRBV7-6 to TRBJ2-3; D ambiguous. Between the trimmed V and J ends, which lost 5 bases and 6 bases, there was a span of 9 bases. The CDR3 is 12 amino acids. The germline V gene has CDR1 SGHVS and CDR2 FNYEAQ. The CDR3 region is CASSPFRDTQYF. In DNA, the CDR3 is TGTGCCAGCAGCCCTTTTAGGGATACGCAGTATTTT.

The CDR3 loop is CASSQLRSREQYF. DNA for the CDR3: TGTGCCAGCTCCCAGTTGAGGTCGAGGGAGCAGTACTTC. This chain uses TRBV18 with TRBJ2-7, with D uncertain. Trimming pared 6 bases from V and 7 bases from J, leaving 16 bases between. The CDR3 sequence is 13 residues long. Looked up from germline, CDR1 is KGHSH and CDR2 is LQKENI. The full variable domain, with the rest looked up from reference TRBV18 and TRBJ2-7, is NAGVMQNPRHLVRRRGQEARLRCSPMKGHSHVYWYRQLPEEGLKFMVYLQKENIIDESGMPKERFSAEFPKEGPSILRIQQVVRGDSAAYFCASSQLRSREQYFGPGTRLTVT.

This clonotype has at least ten counts. This chain links TRBV7-2 with TRBJ2-6; D uncertain. The CDR3 extends over 16 amino acids. V dropped 3 bases and J dropped 0 bases, with 9 bases sitting between them. The germline V gene has CDR1 SGHTA and CDR2 FQGNSA. CDR3 sequence reads: CASSLGRGSGANVLTF. The CDR3 DNA reads as TGTGCCAGCAGCTTGGGCCGAGGCTCTGGGGCCAACGTCCTGACTTTC.

This clonotype was found many times. The chain recombines TRBV2 with TRBJ2-7; D unclear. V dropped 7 bases and J dropped 2 bases, with 12 bases sitting between them. This CDR3 region has 13 residues. CDR1 and CDR2 (germline): SNHLY, FYNNEI. CDR3 loop: CASNGLKTYEQYF. Written as DNA, the CDR3 is TGTGCCAGCAACGGCCTGAAAACCTACGAGCAGTACTTC.

The rearrangement links TRBV9 to TRBJ2-1; 8 nucleotides line up with TRBD2. The CDR3 covers 16 residues. V gave up 0 bases and J gave up 1 base; unmatched junction bases: 3. CDR1 and CDR2 (germline): SGDLS, YYNGEE. The CDR3 bases are TGTGCCAGCAGCGTAGTTTCGGGGGGGTCCTACAATGAGCAGTTCTTC. Protein: CASSVVSGGSYNEQFF. The full variable domain, in which reference TRBV9 and TRBJ2-1 provide the parts outside the CDR3, is DSGVTQTPKHLITATGQRVTLRCSPRSGDLSVYWYQQSLDQGLQFLIQYYNGEERAKGNILERFSAQQFPDLHSELNLSSLELGDSALYFCASSVVSGGSYNEQFFGPGTRLTVL.

This clonotype was found a few times. The V call is TRBV18, the J call TRBJ2-1; tentative D call: TRBD2 (5 bases). CDR1 is KGHSH and CDR2 is LQKENI in the germline V gene. Deletions cut 5 bases from V and 6 bases from J, with 17 bases between. This CDR3 is built from 15 residues. CDR3 sequence (DNA): TGTGCCAGCTCAGACCAGGAGCGGCTGATCAATGAGCAGTTCTTC. Its protein is CASSDQERLINEQFF.

This clonotype was seen ten or more times. The chain combines TRBV20-1 with TRBJ2-3; D remains unclear. From germline, CDR1 is DFQATT and CDR2 SNEGSKA (reference sequence). Trimming took off 2 bases at V and 5 bases at J, with 14 bases between the two ends. This CDR3 has 14 amino acids. CDR3 nucleotides: TGCAGTGCTAGACCTGGGCAGTTACGAGATACGCAGTATTTT. It translates to CSARPGQLRDTQYF.

The table lists this clonotype with many counts. The chain links TRBV4-3 to TRBJ1-1; 7 bases match TRBD1. From germline, CDR1 is LGHNA and CDR2 YSLEER. Losses at the gene ends were 4 bases for V and 1 base for J; bases not matched to a gene: 3. The CDR3 is 14 amino acids. The CDR3 nucleotides read TGCGCCAGCAGCCGAGGGACAGCGAACACTGAAGCTTTCTTT. Translated: CASSRGTANTEAFF.

This clonotype was counted ten times or more. This chain joins TRBV6-2 or TRBV6-3 and TRBJ1-1; D not certain. This CDR3 has 12 amino acids. V was pared by 7 bases and J by 7 bases, with 13 bases between. Germline CDR1 reads MNHEY; CDR2 reads SVGEGT. In DNA form, the CDR3 reads TGTGCCAGCACTAGGCGAGGCGGTGAAGCTTTCTTT. Its translation: CASTRRGGEAFF.

In this sample, this clonotype turned up a few times. V is TRBV2 and J is TRBJ2-7; 7 bases match TRBD1. This CDR3 region has 15 residues. V trimming: 7 bases; J trimming: 3 bases; junction bases outside the gene matches: 12. Germline CDR1 and CDR2: SNHLY and FYNNEI. CDR3 in DNA: TGTGCCAGCATTATATGGACAGGTGGAATCTACGAGCAGTACTTC. It specifies CASIIWTGGIYEQYF.

CDR3 protein: CASSPTVGTHGFF. CDR3 DNA: TGTGCCAGCAGTCCAACGGTCGGTACTCACGGGTTCTTC. This chain connects TRBV6-6 to TRBJ2-1; D is unclear. V gave up 5 bases and J gave up 15 bases, with 20 bases separating them. Germline loops: CDR1 MNHNY, CDR2 SVGAGI (reference sequence). This CDR3 has 13 amino acids.

This clonotype was found many times. The chain carries TRBV29-1 and TRBJ1-6; 11 bases line up with TRBD1. From germline, CDR1 is SQVTM and CDR2 ANQGSEA. Losses at the gene ends were 6 bases for V and 5 bases for J; bases not matched to a gene: 3. This CDR3 has 14 amino acids. CDR3 sequence (DNA): TGCAGCGTCCGGACAGGGGGCAATAATTCACCCCTCCACTTT. It encodes CSVRTGGNNSPLHF.

This clonotype was counted many times. The rearrangement uses TRBV28 and TRBJ1-2, with D perhaps matching TRBD1 (6 bases). This CDR3 contains 15 residues. V was clipped by 5 bases and J by 4 bases, with 17 bases between them. The germline CDR1 and CDR2 sequences are MDHEN and SYDVKM. CDR3: CASSTPQGLSYGYTF. CDR3 DNA sequence: TGTGCCAGCAGTACACCCCAGGGGCTAAGCTATGGCTACACCTTC.

This clonotype was observed at least ten times. This rearrangement joins TRBV20-1 to TRBJ1-6; D may be TRBD1 (5 bases). Germline V gene data show CDR1 as DFQATT and CDR2 as SNEGSKA (reference sequence). V was shortened by 5 bases and J by 8 bases, with 19 bases between the two germline ends. The CDR3 length is 15 residues. The CDR3 protein is CSAPTSGTAYSPLHF. The CDR3 nucleotides are TGCAGTGCTCCCACATCCGGGACGGCATATTCACCCCTCCACTTT.

This clonotype occurred many times. V is TRBV12-3 or TRBV12-4 and J is TRBJ1-1; the match to TRBD1 covers 7 bases. V was pared by 5 bases and J by 0 bases, with 3 bases of the junction left unmatched. The CDR3 sequence is 14 residues long. DNA for the CDR3: TGTGCCAGCAGTGGACAGGAGTTGAACACTGAAGCTTTCTTT. It codes for CASSGQELNTEAFF.

This clonotype was found many times. The chain uses TRBV15 and TRBJ1-1, with 7 bases matching TRBD1. There are 15 residues in the CDR3. CDR1 is LNHNV, CDR2 YYDKDF, per germline (reference sequence). Trimming cost V 3 bases and J 3 bases; bases outside gene matches: 7. CDR3 coding DNA: TGTGCCACCAGCAGGGAGAAGACAGGGTACACTGAAGCTTTCTTT. Its translation is CATSREKTGYTEAFF.

This clonotype was recorded many times. The chain joins TRBV4-2 to TRBJ1-1; no clear D. CDR1 and CDR2 (germline): LGHNA, YNFKEQ. Trimming removed 2 bases from V and 9 bases from J, with 25 bases in between. This CDR3 is built from 17 residues. The CDR3 nucleotides read TGTGCCAGCAGCCAACCGCCTCCGGGTCGCACTACACTCAAAGCTTTCTTT. Residues: CASSQPPPGRTTLKAFF.

In its sample, this clonotype was seen many times. The chain links TRBV27 to TRBJ2-1, with D possibly matching TRBD2 (7 bases). Germline CDR1 MNHEY, CDR2 SMNVEV (reference sequence). The CDR3 loop spans 14 amino acids. Trimming pared 8 bases from V and 7 bases from J, leaving 18 bases between. In DNA form, the CDR3 reads TGTGCCAGCCGCTGGGCGGGGGCGAAGAATGAGCAGTTCTTC. This encodes CASRWAGAKNEQFF.

V and J are TRBV28 and TRBJ1-6; D gene unclear. There are 14 residues in the CDR3. CDR1 and CDR2 (germline): MDHEN, SYDVKM. V was trimmed by 2 bases and J by 7 bases, leaving 9 bases between them. CDR3 bases: TGTGCCAGCAGTTTAGCATGGGGAAATTCACCCCTCCACTTT. This gives the protein CASSLAWGNSPLHF.

At least ten counts were recorded for this clonotype. The chain employs TRBV29-1 and TRBJ2-3; 10 bases fit TRBD1. CDR1 and CDR2 (germline): SQVTM, ANQGSEA. Trimming cost V 5 bases and J 4 bases; bases outside gene matches: 24. The CDR3 totals 20 residues. The CDR3 loop reads CSVLAWNVNMGQGLADTQYF. Here the CDR3 DNA reads TGCAGCGTTCTGGCGTGGAACGTTAATATGGGACAGGGGTTGGCAGATACGCAGTATTTT.

This clonotype was counted once. This may be a read error: a much more frequent sequence differs by one nucleotide. The J gene is TRBJ2-1, the V gene TRBV6-2 or TRBV6-3; 10 bases line up with TRBD2. The CDR3 spans 13 residues. Germline V gene sequence: CDR1 MNHEY, CDR2 SVGEGT. This CDR3 reads CASERGGFNEQIF. Here the CDR3 DNA reads TGTGCCAGCGAGCGGGGGGGCTTTAATGAGCAGATCTTC.

This clonotype was detected many times. The chain carries TRBV25-1 and TRBJ2-7; 10 nucleotides agree with TRBD1. Germline V CDR1 and CDR2: MGHDK, SYGVNS. The J segment lost 2 bases and the V segment lost 8 bases, leaving 9 bases of the junction unmatched. This CDR3 region has 15 residues. The chain's CDR3 is CASSIGQGGPYEQYF. The CDR3 nucleotides are TGTGCCAGCTCGATCGGACAGGGGGGACCCTACGAGCAGTACTTC.

In regard to this clonotype: This may stem from a read error, because a much larger clone lies one nucleotide away. This rearrangement joins TRBV20-1 to TRBJ2-7; D is ambiguous. This CDR3 contains 14 residues. V lost 6 bases and J lost 2, with 17 bases in between. Per the germline V gene, CDR1 is DFQATT and CDR2 is SNEGSKA (reference sequence). The chain's CDR3 is CSAYTLKSPYEQYF. The CDR3 nucleotides are TGCAGTGCCTACACTCTAAAGTCGCCCTACGAGCAGTACTTC.

This clonotype was seen many times. This chain uses TRBV14 with TRBJ1-4; D may be TRBD1 (5 bases). Germline CDR1 reads SGHDN; CDR2 reads FVKESK. The ends were cut back, 6 bases at V and 4 bases at J, with 12 bases in the middle. The CDR3 extends over 14 amino acids. In DNA, the CDR3 is TGTGCCAGCAGACCCGGGGCCTATAATGAAAAACTGTTTTTT. This encodes CASRPGAYNEKLFF.

There are many counts of this clonotype. V usage is TRBV4-1 and J usage is TRBJ1-1; TRBD1 is a possible D gene (6 bases). The germline gives CDR1 MGHRA, CDR2 YSYEKL. The CDR3 totals 15 residues. V shed 4 bases and J shed 1 base, with 13 bases lying between them. CDR3 DNA sequence: TGCGCCAGCAGCCCTGGGGACATATGGAACACTGAAGCTTTCTTT. The encoded protein is CASSPGDIWNTEAFF.

This clonotype was seen more than once but under ten times. This chain connects TRBV25-1 to TRBJ2-1; 10 bases map to TRBD2. Germline values: CDR1 MGHDK, CDR2 SYGVNS. V shed 1 base and J 5 bases; nucleotides not matched to a gene: 5. The CDR3 extends over 16 amino acids. The CDR3 nucleotides are TGTGCCAGCAGTGAATTCTTTAGCGGGGGGCACAATGAGCAGTTCTTC. Translation gives CASSEFFSGGHNEQFF.

Comments on this clonotype: One base away lies a much larger clone, so this may be a sequencing read error. The rearrangement joins TRBV7-8 to TRBJ2-3; D unresolved. The CDR3 is 15 amino acids. Germline V gene lookup returns CDR1 SGHVS and CDR2 FQNEAQ. V gave up 5 bases and J gave up 4 bases, with 16 bases separating them. CDR3 loop: CASSPQDPAADTQYF. The CDR3 nucleotides read TGTGCCAGCAGCCCCCAGGACCCGGCAGCAGATACGCAGTATTTT. The full variable domain, with the rest looked up from reference TRBV7-8 and TRBJ2-3, is GAGVSQSPRYKVAKRGQDVALRCDPISGHVSLFWYQQALGQGPEFLTYFQNEAQLDKSGLPSDRFFAERPEGSVSTLKIQRTQQEDSAVYLCASSPQDPAADTQYFGPGTRLTVL.